Reported below is one TCR beta chain. This clonotype was detected many times. Its specific antigen is unknown. Base qualities are not provided; no much larger clone lies one nucleotide away. Donors were a few dozen systemically healthy Caucasian individuals from Russia aged roughly 6 to 90 years. Around 10 milliliters of peripheral blood were collected from each donor into EDTA-treated Vacutainer tubes. Ficoll-Paque density-gradient centrifugation was used to isolate PBMCs, with at least 7 million obtained per sample. Trizol reagent was used to extract total RNA from the PBMCs, yielding at least 5 micrograms per sample. For every donor, an aliquot of PBMCs went through flow cytometry to measure the percentages of naive CD45RAhigh/CD27high T cells. This specimen comes from a study of blood T cells in healthy people across ages (dated by TCRdb to 2015 to 2017). Notes on the research overall: Template switching captured roughly one uniquely barcoded TCR beta cDNA molecule per two T cells in model experiments. The donors were split into four age groups: young (average 16 years), middle-aged (roughly 40), aged (over 55) and long-lived (82). The study measured age-related changes in TCR beta repertoire diversity using deep sequencing normalized with unique cDNA molecular identifiers. To avoid experimental bias, donors of different ages were spread randomly across the sequencing lanes. The study analyzed two additional independent replicas of 1 million unique cDNA reads from the same blood draw for two donors, one aged 18 to 30 and one aged 80 or older. Broader findings and caveats from the paper: A strong correlation was found between observed TCR beta diversity and the percentage of naive T cells measured by flow cytometry. Compared with the aged group, more naive CD4+ T cells, fewer expanded clones and increased TCR diversity were shown by the long-lived group, suggesting age selection. Because profiling used bulk unsorted PBMCs, naive and antigen-experienced compartments could not be compared conclusively. Because the CMV infection status of the donors was unknown, age-related changes in expanded clonotypes may potentially have been confounded. Estimates of total diversity based on one million sequenced T cells were considered lower bounds and underestimates. As age increased, observed TCR beta diversity per million T cells dropped in a roughly linear way, and a significant reduction was already evident by age around 41.

The library was generated by 5' RACE. Reads for this sample came from an Illumina HiSeq 2500. The second PCR ran for roughly 7 to 12 cycles and used a J-beta primer mix along with a sample-barcoded 5' primer. A unique molecular identifier was introduced onto each TCR beta cDNA molecule by a template-switch 5' adaptor carrying 12 random nucleotides. Each sample yielded at least 2.5 million CDR3-containing paired-end reads. First-strand cDNA was synthesized from all RNA with the Mint cDNA synthesis kit, primed by a TRBC-specific oligonucleotide. Following uracil-DNA glycosylase treatment, a first 18-cycle PCR with universal primers M1SS and BC2_uni_R was performed on all cDNA. In the paper's pipeline: For normalization, 1 million high-quality reads, each with a distinct molecular identifier, were randomly selected from each sample. Reads with shared molecular identifiers were discarded instead of being binned into consensus sequences. MiTCR, run with a Q25 quality threshold and the strictest error-elimination algorithm, handled CDR3 identification, clonotype clustering and error correction. A nonparametric unseen species model with Euler transformation was used to estimate lower-bound total TCR beta diversity. TCRdb reworked the public reads: Q25 trimming with fastp, MiXCR clone assembly, productive beta chains retained. Rows matching on CDR3 protein sequence are summarized as one entry with the most common DNA and genes. The V and J calls reflect TCRdb's pipeline rather than the authors' work. The sample contains 1 million to 1.2 million distinct CDR3 sequences, around two fifths of them found a single time. The top ten constitute around 13% of the sample.

Trimming costs V 5 bases and J 8 bases, and their ends lie 7 bases apart. The CDR3 starts with the cysteine, ends with the phenylalanine, and has 11 residues. The retained sequence is limited to the CDR3, 33 bases, with the frame set at the first base. The sequence came from a man aged 18 to 30 in good health. Sequenced material: blood. The rearranged chain carries TRBV12-3 or TRBV12-4 and TRBJ2-1; the D gene lacks a confident call. The CDR3 protein: CASSPSYEQFF. The sequence in DNA is TGTGCCAGCAGTCCCTCTTATGAGCAGTTCTTC.